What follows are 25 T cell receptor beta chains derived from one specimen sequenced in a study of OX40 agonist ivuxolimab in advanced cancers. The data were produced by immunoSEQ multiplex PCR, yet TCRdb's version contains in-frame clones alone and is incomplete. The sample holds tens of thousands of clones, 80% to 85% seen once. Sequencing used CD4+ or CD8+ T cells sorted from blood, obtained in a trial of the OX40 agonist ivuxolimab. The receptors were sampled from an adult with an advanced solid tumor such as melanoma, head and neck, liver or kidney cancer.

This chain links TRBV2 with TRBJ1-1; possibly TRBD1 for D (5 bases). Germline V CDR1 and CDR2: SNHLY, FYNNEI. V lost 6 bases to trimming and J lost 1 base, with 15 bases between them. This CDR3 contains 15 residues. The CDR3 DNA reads TGTGCCAGCAGGAGGGACGGACCGCGGAACACTGAAGCTTTCTTT. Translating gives CASRRDGPRNTEAFF.

CDR3 sequence (DNA): TGTGCCAGCAGCCTCCGGAGTGACAGGGGGCAGCTGAACACTGAAGCTTTCTTT. It translates to CASSLRSDRGQLNTEAFF. The chain joins TRBV7-8 to TRBJ1-1, with 10 bases aligning to TRBD1. The V gene end was trimmed by 5 bases and the J gene end by 0 bases; junction bases not matched to a gene: 12. Germline CDR1 and CDR2: SGHVS and FQNEAQ. The CDR3 sequence is 18 residues long.

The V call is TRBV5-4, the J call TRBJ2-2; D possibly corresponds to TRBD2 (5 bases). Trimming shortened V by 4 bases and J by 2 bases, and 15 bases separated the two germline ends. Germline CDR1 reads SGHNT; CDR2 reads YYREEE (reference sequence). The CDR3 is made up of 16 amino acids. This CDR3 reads CASSPDSGSNTGELFF. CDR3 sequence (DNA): TGTGCCAGCAGCCCAGATTCGGGGAGCAACACCGGGGAGCTGTTTTTT.

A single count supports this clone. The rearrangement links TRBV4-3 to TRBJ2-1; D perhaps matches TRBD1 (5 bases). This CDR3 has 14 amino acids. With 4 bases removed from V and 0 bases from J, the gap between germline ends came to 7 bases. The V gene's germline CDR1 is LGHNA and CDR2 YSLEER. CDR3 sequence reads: CASSRQSSYNEQFF. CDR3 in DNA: TGCGCCAGCAGCCGACAGAGCTCCTACAATGAGCAGTTCTTC.

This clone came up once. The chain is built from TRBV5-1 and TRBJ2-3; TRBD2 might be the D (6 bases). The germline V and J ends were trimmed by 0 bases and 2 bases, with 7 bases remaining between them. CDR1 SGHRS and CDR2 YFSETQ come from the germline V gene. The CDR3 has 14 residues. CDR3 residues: CASSLGEVTDTQYF. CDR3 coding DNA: TGCGCCAGCAGCTTGGGGGAGGTCACAGATACGCAGTATTTT.

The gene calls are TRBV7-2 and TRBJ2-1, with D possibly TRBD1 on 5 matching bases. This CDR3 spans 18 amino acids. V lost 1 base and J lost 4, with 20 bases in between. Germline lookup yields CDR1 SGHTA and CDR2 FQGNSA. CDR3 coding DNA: TGTGCCAGCAGCTTAGTCACTGGGGCGAACCCCCCTTACAATGAGCAGTTCTTC. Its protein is CASSLVTGANPPYNEQFF.

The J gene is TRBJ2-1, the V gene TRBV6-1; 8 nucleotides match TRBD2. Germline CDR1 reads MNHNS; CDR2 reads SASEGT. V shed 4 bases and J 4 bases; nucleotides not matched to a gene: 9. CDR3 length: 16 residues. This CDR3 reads CASSVSLAGPYNEQFF. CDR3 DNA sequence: TGTGCCAGCAGTGTTAGTTTAGCGGGGCCGTACAATGAGCAGTTCTTC.

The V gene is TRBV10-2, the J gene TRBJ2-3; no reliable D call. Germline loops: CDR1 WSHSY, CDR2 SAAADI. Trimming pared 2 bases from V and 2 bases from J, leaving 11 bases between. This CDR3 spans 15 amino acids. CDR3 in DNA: TGCGCCAGCAGTGAGGCGTTGAGCTTCACAGATACGCAGTATTTT. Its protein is CASSEALSFTDTQYF.

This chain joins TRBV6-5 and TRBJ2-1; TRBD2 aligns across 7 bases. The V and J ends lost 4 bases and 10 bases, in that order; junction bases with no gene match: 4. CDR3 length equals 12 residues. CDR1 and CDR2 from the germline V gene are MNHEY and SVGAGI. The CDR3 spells CASSLAGGEQFF. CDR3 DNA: TGTGCCAGCAGTTTAGCCGGGGGGGAGCAGTTCTTC.

CDR3 DNA sequence: TGTGCCAGCAGCCGAGGGACAGGGAGTTCACCCCTCCACTTT. Translation gives CASSRGTGSSPLHF. This chain uses TRBV7-9 with TRBJ1-6, with 9 bases lining up with TRBD1. This CDR3 contains 14 residues. V was pared by 5 bases and J by 9 bases, with 5 bases of the junction left unmatched. Germline loops: CDR1 SEHNR, CDR2 FQNEAQ (reference sequence).

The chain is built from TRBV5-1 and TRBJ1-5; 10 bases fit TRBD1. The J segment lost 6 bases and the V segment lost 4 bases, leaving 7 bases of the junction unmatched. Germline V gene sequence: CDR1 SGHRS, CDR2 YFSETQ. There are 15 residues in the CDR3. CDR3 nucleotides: TGCGCCAGCAGCAGCGGGACAGGGGTTGGTCAGCCCCAGCATTTT. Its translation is CASSSGTGVGQPQHF.

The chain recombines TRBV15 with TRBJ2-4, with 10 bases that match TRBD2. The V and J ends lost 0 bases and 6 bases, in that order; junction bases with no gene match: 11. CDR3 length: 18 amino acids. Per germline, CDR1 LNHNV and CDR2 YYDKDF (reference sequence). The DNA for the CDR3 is TGTGCCACCAGCAGAGATTTGGCTAGCGGGGGCTCGGGAAACATTCAGTACTTC. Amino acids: CATSRDLASGGSGNIQYF.

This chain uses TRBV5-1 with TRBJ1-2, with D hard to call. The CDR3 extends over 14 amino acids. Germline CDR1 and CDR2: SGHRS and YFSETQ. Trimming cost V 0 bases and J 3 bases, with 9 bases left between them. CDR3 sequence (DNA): TGCGCCAGCAGCTTGGCGGACCCCTACTATGGCTACACCTTC. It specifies CASSLADPYYGYTF. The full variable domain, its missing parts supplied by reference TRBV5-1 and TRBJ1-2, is KAGVTQTPRYLIKTRGQQVTLSCSPISGHRSVSWYQQTPGQGLQFLFEYFSETQRNKGNFPGRFSGRQFSNSRSEMNVSTLELGDSALYLCASSLADPYYGYTFGSGTRLTVV.

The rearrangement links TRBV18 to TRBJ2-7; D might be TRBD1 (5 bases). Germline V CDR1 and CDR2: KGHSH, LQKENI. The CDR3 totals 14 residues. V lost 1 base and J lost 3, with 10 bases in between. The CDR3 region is CASSPLRTRYEQYF. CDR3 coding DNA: TGTGCCAGCTCACCACTTCGGACACGCTACGAGCAGTACTTC. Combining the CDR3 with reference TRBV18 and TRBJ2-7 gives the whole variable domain NAGVMQNPRHLVRRRGQEARLRCSPMKGHSHVYWYRQLPEEGLKFMVYLQKENIIDESGMPKERFSAEFPKEGPSILRIQQVVRGDSAAYFCASSPLRTRYEQYFGPGTRLTVT.

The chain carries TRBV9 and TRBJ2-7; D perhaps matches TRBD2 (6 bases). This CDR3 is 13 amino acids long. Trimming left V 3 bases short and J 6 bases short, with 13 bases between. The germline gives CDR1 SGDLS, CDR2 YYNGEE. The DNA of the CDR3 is TGTGCCAGCAGCGCGAGACGGGGGACCGAGCAGTACTTC. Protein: CASSARRGTEQYF.

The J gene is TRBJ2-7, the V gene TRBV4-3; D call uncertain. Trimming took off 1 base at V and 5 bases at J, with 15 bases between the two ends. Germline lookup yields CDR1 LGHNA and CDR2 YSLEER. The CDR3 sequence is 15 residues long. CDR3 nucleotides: TGCGCCAGCAGCCAAGTCTATCTAGGGTTCAACGAGCAGTACTTC. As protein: CASSQVYLGFNEQYF.

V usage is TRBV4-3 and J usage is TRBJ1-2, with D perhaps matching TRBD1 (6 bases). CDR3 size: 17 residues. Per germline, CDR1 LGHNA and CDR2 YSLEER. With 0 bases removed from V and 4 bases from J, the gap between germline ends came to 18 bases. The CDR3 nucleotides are TGCGCCAGCAGCCAAGATAAGGCAGGGGATATCGGCTATGGCTACACCTTC. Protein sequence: CASSQDKAGDIGYGYTF.

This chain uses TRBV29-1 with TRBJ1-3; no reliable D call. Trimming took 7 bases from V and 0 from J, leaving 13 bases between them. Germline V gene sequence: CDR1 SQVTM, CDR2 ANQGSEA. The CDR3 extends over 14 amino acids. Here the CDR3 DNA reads TGCAGCGCCGAAAAGACTGGCTCTGGAAACACCATATATTTT. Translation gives CSAEKTGSGNTIYF.

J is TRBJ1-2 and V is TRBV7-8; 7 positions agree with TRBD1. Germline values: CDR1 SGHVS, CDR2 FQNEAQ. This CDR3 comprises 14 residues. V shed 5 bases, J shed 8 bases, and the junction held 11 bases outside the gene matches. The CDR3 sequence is CASSRTRTGPGYTF. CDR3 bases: TGTGCCAGCAGCCGAACCAGGACAGGACCGGGCTACACCTTC.

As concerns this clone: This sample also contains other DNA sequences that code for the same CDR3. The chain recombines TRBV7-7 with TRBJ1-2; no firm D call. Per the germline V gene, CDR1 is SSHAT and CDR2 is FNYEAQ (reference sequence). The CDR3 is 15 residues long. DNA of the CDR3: TGTGCTAGAGGGAGGGAGGGAATTATCTACTATGGCTACACCTTC. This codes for CARGREGIIYYGYTF.

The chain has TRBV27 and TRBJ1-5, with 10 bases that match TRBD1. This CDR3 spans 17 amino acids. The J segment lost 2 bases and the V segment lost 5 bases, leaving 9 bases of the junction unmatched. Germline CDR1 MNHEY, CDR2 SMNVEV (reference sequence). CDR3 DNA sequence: TGTGCCAGCAGTCGACAGGGGGCTGGACTTGGCAATCAGCCCCAGCATTTT. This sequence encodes CASSRQGAGLGNQPQHF.

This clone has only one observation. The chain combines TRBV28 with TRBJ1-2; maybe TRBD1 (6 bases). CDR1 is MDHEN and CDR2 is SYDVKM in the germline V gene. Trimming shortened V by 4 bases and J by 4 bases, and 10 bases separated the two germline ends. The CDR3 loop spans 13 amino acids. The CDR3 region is CASSYGQIYGYTF. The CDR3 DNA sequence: TGTGCCAGCAGTTACGGACAGATCTATGGCTACACCTTC.

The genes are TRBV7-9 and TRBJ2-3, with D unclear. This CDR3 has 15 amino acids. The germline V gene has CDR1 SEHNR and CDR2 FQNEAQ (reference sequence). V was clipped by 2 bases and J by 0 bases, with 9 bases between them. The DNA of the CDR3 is TGTGCCAGCAGCTTACGCCTAGTGAGCACAGATACGCAGTATTTT. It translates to CASSLRLVSTDTQYF.

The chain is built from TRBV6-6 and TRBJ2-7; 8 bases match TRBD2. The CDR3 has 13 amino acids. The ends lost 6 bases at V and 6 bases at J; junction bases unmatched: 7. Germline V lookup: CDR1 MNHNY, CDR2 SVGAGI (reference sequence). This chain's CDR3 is CASSRISGAEQYF. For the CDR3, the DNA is TGTGCCAGCAGCAGAATTAGCGGGGCCGAGCAGTACTTC.

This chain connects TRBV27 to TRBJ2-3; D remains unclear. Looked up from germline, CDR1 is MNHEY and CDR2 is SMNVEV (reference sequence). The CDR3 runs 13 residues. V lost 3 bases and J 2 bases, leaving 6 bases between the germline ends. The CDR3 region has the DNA TGTGCCAGCAGTTTTGCCTCCACAGATACGCAGTATTTT. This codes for CASSFASTDTQYF.